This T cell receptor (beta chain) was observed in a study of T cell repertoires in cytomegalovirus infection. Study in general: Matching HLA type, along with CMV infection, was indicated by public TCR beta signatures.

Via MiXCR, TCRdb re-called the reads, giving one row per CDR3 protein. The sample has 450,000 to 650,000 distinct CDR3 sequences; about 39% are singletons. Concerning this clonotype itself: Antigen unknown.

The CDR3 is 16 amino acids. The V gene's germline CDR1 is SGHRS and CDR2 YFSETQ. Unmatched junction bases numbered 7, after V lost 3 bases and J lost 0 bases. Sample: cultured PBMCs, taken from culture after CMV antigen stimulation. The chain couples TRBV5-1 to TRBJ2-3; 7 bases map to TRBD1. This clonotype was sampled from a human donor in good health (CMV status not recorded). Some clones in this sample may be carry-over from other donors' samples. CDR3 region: CASSSSDRDSTDTQYF. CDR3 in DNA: TGCGCCAGCAGCTCGAGTGACAGGGATAGCACAGATACGCAGTATTTT.